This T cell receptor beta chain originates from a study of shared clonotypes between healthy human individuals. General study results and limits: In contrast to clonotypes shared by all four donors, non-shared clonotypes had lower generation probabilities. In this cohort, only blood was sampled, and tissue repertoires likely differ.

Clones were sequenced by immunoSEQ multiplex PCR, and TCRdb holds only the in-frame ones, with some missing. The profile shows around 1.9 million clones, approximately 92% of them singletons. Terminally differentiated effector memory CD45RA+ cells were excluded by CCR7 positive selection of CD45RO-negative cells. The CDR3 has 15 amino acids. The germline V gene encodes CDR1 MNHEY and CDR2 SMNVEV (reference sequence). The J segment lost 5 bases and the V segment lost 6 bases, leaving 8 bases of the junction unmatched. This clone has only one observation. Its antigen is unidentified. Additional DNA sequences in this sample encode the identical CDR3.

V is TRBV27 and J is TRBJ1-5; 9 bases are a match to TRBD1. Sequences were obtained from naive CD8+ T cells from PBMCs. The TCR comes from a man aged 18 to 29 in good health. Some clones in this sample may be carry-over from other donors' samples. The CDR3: CASSPGTGFYQPQHF. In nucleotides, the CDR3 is TGTGCCAGCAGCCCCGGGACAGGGTTTTATCAGCCCCAGCATTTT.